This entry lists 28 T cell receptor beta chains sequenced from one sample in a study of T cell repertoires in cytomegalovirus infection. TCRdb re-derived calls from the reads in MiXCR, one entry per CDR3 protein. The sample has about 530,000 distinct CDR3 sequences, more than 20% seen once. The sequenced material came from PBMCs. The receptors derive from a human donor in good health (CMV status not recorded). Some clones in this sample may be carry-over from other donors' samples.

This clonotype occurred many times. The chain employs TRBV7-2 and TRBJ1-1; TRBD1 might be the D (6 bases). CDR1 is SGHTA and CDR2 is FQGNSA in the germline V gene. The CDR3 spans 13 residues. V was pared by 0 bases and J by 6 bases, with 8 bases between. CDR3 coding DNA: TGTGCCAGCAGCTTAGCGGCAGGGGCTGAAGCTTTCTTT. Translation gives CASSLAAGAEAFF.

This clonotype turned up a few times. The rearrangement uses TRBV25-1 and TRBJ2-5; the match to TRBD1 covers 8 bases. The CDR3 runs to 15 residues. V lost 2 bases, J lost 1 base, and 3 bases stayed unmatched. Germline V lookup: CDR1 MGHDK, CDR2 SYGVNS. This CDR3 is CASSEAGGFQETQYF. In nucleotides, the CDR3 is TGTGCCAGCAGTGAAGCAGGGGGCTTCCAAGAGACCCAGTACTTC.

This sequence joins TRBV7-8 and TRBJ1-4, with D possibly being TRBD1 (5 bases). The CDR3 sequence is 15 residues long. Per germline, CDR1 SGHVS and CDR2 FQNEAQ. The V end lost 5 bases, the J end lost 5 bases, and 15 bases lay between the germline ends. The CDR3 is CASSLEGLGNEKLFF. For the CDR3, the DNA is TGTGCCAGCAGCCTTGAGGGGTTAGGGAATGAAAAACTGTTTTTT.

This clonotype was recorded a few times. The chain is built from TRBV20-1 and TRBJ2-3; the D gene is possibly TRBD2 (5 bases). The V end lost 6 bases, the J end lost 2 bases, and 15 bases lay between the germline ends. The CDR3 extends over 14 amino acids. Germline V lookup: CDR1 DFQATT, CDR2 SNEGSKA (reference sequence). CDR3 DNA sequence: TGCAGTGCCCAAACCGGGGTCAACACAGATACGCAGTATTTT. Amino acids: CSAQTGVNTDTQYF.

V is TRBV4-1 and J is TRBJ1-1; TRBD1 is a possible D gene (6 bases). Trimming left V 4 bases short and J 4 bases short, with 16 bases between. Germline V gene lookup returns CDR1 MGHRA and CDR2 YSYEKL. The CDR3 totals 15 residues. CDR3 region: CASSRGPGHITEAFF. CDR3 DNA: TGCGCCAGCAGCCGGGGGCCGGGACATATCACTGAAGCTTTCTTT.

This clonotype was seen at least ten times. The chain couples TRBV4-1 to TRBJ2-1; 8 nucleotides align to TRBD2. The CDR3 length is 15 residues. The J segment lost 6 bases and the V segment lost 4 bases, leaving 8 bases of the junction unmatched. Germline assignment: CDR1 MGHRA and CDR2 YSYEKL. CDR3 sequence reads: CASSRISGIGNEQFF. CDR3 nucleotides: TGCGCCAGCAGCCGGATTAGCGGGATTGGCAATGAGCAGTTCTTC.

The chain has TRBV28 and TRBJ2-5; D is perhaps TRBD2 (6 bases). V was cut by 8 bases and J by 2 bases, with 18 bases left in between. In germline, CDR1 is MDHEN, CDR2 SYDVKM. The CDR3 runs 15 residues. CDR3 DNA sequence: TGTGCCAGCGCTACGTGGGCGGGGAGGCAAGAGACCCAGTACTTC. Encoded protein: CASATWAGRQETQYF.

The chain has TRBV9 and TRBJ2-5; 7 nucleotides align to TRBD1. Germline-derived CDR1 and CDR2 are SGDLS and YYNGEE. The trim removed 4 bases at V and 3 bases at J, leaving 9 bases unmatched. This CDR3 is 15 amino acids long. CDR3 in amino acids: CASSWTGGSEETQYF. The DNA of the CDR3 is TGTGCCAGCAGCTGGACAGGCGGTTCGGAAGAGACCCAGTACTTC.

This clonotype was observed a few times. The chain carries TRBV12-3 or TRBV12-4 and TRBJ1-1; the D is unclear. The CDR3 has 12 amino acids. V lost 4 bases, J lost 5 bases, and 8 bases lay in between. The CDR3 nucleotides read TGTGCCAGCAGTTCGGGTTTGACTGAAGCTTTCTTT. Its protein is CASSSGLTEAFF.

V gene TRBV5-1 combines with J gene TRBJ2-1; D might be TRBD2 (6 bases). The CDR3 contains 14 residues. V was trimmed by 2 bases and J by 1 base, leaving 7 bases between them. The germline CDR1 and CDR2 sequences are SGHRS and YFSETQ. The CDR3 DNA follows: TGCGCCAGCAGCTTTGGGACTTCCTACAATGAGCAGTTCTTC. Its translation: CASSFGTSYNEQFF.

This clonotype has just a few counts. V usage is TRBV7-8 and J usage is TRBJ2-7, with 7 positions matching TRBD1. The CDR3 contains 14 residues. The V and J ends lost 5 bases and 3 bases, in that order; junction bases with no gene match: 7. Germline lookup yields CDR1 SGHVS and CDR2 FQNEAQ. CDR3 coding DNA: TGTGCCAGCAGCCCCCGGGACAGCGGCTACGAGCAGTACTTC. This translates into CASSPRDSGYEQYF.

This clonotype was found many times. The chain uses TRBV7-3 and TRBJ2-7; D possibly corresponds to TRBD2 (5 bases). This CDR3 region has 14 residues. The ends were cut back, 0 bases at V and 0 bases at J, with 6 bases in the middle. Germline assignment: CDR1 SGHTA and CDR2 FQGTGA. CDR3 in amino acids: CASSLTDSSYEQYF. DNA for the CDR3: TGTGCCAGCAGCTTAACGGACTCCTCCTACGAGCAGTACTTC.

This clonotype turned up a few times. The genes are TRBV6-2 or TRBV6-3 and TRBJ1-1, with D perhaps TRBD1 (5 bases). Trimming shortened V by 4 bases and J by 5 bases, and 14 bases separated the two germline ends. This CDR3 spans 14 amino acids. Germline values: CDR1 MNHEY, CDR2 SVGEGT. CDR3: CASSWGLPGTEAFF. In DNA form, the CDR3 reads TGTGCCAGCAGTTGGGGACTCCCGGGAACTGAAGCTTTCTTT.

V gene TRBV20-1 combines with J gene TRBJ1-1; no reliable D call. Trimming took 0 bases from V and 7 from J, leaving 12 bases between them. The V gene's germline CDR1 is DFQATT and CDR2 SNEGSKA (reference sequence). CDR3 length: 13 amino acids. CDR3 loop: CSARDLTLGEAFF. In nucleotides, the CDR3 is TGCAGTGCTAGAGATCTGACGCTGGGTGAAGCTTTCTTT.

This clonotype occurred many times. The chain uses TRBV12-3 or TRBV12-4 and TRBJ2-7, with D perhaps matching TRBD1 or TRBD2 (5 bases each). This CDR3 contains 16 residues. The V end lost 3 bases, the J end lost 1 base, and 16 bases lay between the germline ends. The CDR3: CASSLGPGQGSYEQYF. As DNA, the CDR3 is TGTGCCAGCAGTTTGGGACCCGGGCAGGGATCCTACGAGCAGTACTTC.

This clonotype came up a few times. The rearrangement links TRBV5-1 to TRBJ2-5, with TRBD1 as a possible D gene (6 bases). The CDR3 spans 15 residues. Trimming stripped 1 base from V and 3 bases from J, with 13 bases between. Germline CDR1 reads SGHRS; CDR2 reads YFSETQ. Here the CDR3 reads CASSLFTGIKETQYF. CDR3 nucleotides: TGCGCCAGCAGCTTGTTCACAGGGATCAAAGAGACCCAGTACTTC. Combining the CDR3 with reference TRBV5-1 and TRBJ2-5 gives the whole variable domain KAGVTQTPRYLIKTRGQQVTLSCSPISGHRSVSWYQQTPGQGLQFLFEYFSETQRNKGNFPGRFSGRQFSNSRSEMNVSTLELGDSALYLCASSLFTGIKETQYFGPGTRLLVL.

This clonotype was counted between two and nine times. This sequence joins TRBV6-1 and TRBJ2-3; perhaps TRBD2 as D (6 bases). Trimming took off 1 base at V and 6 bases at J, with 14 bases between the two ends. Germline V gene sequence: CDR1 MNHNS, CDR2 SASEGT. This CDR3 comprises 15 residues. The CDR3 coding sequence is TGTGCCAGCAGTGAAGTGAACAGCGGGTCGGATACGCAGTATTTT. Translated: CASSEVNSGSDTQYF.

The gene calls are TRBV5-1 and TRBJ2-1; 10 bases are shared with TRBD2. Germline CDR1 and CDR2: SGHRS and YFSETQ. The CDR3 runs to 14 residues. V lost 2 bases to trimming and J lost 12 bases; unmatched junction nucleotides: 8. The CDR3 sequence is CASSLGEREGTQFF. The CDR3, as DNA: TGCGCCAGCAGCTTAGGGGAGCGGGAGGGTACGCAGTTCTTC.

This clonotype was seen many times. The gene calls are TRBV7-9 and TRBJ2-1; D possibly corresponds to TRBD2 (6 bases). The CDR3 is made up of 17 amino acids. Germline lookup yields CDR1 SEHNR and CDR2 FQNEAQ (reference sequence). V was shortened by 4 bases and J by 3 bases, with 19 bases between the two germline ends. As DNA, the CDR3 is TGTGCCAGCAGCTACCGCGGGACGGGCTATATCTACAATGAGCAGTTCTTC. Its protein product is CASSYRGTGYIYNEQFF.

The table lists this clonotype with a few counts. CDR3 in amino acids: CASEGTALTGELFF. The CDR3 nucleotides are TGTGCCAGCGAGGGGACAGCCCTCACCGGGGAGCTGTTTTTT. V usage is TRBV6-1 and J usage is TRBJ2-2, with 7 bases fitting TRBD1. The CDR3 covers 14 residues. V was pared by 8 bases and J by 4 bases, with 7 bases of the junction left unmatched. The germline V gene encodes CDR1 MNHNS and CDR2 SASEGT.

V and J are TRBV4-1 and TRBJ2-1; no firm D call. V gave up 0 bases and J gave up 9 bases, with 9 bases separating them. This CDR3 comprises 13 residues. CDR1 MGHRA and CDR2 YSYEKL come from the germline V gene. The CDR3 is CASSQDIYGEQFF. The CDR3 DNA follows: TGCGCCAGCAGCCAAGATATTTACGGTGAGCAGTTCTTC.

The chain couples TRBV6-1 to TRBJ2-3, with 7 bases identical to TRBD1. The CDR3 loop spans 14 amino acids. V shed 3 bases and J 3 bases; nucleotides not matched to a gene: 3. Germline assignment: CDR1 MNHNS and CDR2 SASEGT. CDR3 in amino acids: CASSDDRATDTQYF. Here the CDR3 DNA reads TGTGCCAGCAGTGATGACAGGGCTACAGATACGCAGTATTTT.

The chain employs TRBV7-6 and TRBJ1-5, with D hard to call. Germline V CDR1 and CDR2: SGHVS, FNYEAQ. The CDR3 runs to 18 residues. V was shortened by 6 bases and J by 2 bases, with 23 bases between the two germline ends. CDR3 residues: CASRRRPTPREGNQPQHF. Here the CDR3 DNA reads TGTGCCAGCAGGCGGAGACCGACCCCCCGGGAGGGCAATCAGCCCCAGCATTTT. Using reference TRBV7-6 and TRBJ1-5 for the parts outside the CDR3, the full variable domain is GAGVSQSPRYKVTKRGQDVALRCDPISGHVSLYWYRQALGQGPEFLTYFNYEAQQDKSGLPNDRFSAERPEGSISTLTIQRTEQRDSAMYRCASRRRPTPREGNQPQHFGDGTRLSIL.

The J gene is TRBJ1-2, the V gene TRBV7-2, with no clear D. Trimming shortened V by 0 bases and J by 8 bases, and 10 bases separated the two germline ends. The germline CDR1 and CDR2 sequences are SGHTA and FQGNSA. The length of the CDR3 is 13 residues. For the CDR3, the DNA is TGTGCCAGCAGCTTAGCGGGTCCTCGGGGCTACACCTTC. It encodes CASSLAGPRGYTF.

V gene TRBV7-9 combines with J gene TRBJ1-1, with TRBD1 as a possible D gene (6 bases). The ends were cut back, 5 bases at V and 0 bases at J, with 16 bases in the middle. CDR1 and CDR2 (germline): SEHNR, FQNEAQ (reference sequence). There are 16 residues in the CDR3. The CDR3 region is CASSPPGAGVNTEAFF. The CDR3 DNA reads TGTGCCAGCAGCCCTCCAGGGGCAGGGGTGAACACTGAAGCTTTCTTT.

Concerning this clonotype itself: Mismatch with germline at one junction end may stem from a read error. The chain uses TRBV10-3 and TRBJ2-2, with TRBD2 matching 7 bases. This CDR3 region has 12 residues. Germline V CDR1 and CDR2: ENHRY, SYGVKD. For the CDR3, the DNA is TGTGCCATCAGGGGACCAGGCGGGGGGCTGTTTTTT. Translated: CAIRGPGGGLFF.

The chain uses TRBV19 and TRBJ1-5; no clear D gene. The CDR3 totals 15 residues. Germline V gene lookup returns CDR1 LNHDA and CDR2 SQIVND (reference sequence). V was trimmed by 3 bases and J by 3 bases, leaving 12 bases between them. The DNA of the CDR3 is TGTGCCAGTAGTATGGCCCGGGGAGTCAATCAGCCCCAGCATTTT. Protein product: CASSMARGVNQPQHF.

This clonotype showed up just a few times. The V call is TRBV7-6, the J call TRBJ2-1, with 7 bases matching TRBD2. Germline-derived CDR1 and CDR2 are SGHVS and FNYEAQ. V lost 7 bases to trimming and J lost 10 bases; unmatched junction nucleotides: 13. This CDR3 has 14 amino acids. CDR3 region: CASTTRELAGEQFF. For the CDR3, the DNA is TGTGCCAGCACCACGCGGGAGTTAGCTGGGGAGCAGTTCTTC.